A selection of T cell receptor beta chains follows, all from one sample in a study of cytomegalovirus exposure and HLA in healthy donors. The assay was immunoSEQ multiplex PCR, and TCRdb's table has in-frame clones only and misses some. The sample lists more than 100,000 clones; about nine tenths were seen once. The sample was PBMCs. The receptors were gathered from a man in his thirties or forties in good health and CMV-seronegative. The conserved cysteine and the conserved F or W are not part of the CDR3 here. Each record gives: CDR3 protein, V gene, clone size. Not all rows give a size; the values are once, few, many and, for expanded clones, a class.

CDR3 protein: ASSQDGRGGHGYEQY
V gene: TRBV4-3
clone size: -

CDR3 protein: ASTSPGTSDEQF
V gene: TRBV6-6
clone size: -

CDR3 protein: ASSQLRLKQETQY
V gene: TRBV4-1
clone size: -

CDR3 protein: SVESGNTIY
V gene: TRBV29-1
clone size: -

CDR3 protein: ASSHLGTDIYEQY
V gene: TRBV4-3
clone size: -

CDR3 protein: ASSPRGLGYT
V gene: TRBV7-9
clone size: -

CDR3 protein: ASMRSYSGNTIY
V gene: TRBV6-5
clone size: once

CDR3 protein: ASSHGTSRTYNEQF
V gene: TRBV7-2
clone size: -

CDR3 protein: ASSVATRGNEQF
V gene: TRBV9
clone size: few

CDR3 protein: ASSTGGNQPQH
V gene: TRBV5-6
clone size: few

CDR3 protein: ASSMRTGGYNNEQF
V gene: TRBV11-2
clone size: -

CDR3 protein: ASSPQAGGINIQY
V gene: TRBV5-6
clone size: -

CDR3 protein: ASRNGPRGNEQF
V gene: TRBV6-5
clone size: -

CDR3 protein: ASSLGAADSNQPQH
V gene: TRBV7-9
clone size: -

CDR3 protein: ASTLAGDSYNEQF
V gene: TRBV5-1
clone size: -

CDR3 protein: ASSVVSSLWRMGDFSTEAF
V gene: TRBV9
clone size: -

CDR3 protein: ASGGGRDSYEQY
V gene: TRBV12-5
clone size: -

CDR3 protein: ASSLGGTSGYNEQF
V gene: TRBV11-3
clone size: -

CDR3 protein: ASSSGQGSQPQH
V gene: TRBV9
clone size: -

CDR3 protein: ASGLFRLQSLSGNTIY
V gene: TRBV12-5
clone size: -

CDR3 protein: ASSSKYRATNEKLF
V gene: TRBV13
clone size: -

CDR3 protein: ASSPRTGGNTEAF
V gene: TRBV7-2
clone size: once

CDR3 protein: ASSLVPGGAVGYT
V gene: TRBV5-1
clone size: -

CDR3 protein: ASSTDGTGQQY
V gene: TRBV7-9
clone size: once

CDR3 protein: ASSQGLGTAYEQY
V gene: TRBV7-6
clone size: -

CDR3 protein: ASSSGGTGGSGGELF
V gene: TRBV5-4
clone size: -

CDR3 protein: ASSQGTGIAEQY
V gene: TRBV2
clone size: -

CDR3 protein: ASSLLAGESVETQY
V gene: TRBV4-2
clone size: -

CDR3 protein: ASSLEFPRDETQY
V gene: TRBV11-2
clone size: -

CDR3 protein: ASRGQGSSYEQY
V gene: TRBV6-6
clone size: -

CDR3 protein: ASSVGLAWEQY
V gene: TRBV7-2
clone size: -

CDR3 protein: ASSSPQGGSEQY
V gene: TRBV7-8
clone size: -